Each of the 2 T cell receptor beta chains below was sequenced from the same sample in a study of T cell responses to AZD1222 COVID-19 vaccine. Measured with immunoSEQ multiplex PCR; TCRdb has only the in-frame clones, and not every one. The sample carries around 110,000 clones, roughly nine tenths recorded once. Sequences were derived from peripheral blood, sampled 28 days after the second AZD1222 dose. The source of these receptors is an adult who received the AZD1222 COVID-19 vaccine.

This clone came up a few times. The genes are TRBV27 and TRBJ1-1; D uncertain. V was cut by 5 bases and J by 1 base, with 11 bases left in between. The CDR3 is 14 residues long. Germline lookup yields CDR1 MNHEY and CDR2 SMNVEV (reference sequence). The CDR3 sequence is CASSLRTANTEAFF. The DNA of the CDR3 is TGTGCCAGCAGTCTAAGAACGGCGAACACTGAAGCTTTCTTT.

This chain uses TRBV19 with TRBJ1-6, with D possibly being TRBD1 (5 bases). Germline V gene sequence: CDR1 LNHDA, CDR2 SQIVND (reference sequence). The CDR3 length is 15 residues. Trimming left V 4 bases short and J 6 bases short, with 13 bases between. The CDR3 here is CASSTWTGGNSPLHF. The CDR3 DNA is TGTGCCAGTAGTACATGGACCGGGGGTAATTCACCCCTCCACTTT.